This TCR beta chain was obtained from a study of vaccination effects on CD4 cells after COVID-19. About the study: In the ViraFEST assay, antigen-specific CD4+ clonotypes were identified by expansion after peptide-pool stimulation.

TCRdb's table, derived via immunoSEQ multiplex PCR, lists solely in-frame clones and lacks some. This sample carries under 60,000 clones, over 50% of them seen once, and the ten largest clones take about 5%. Investigators separated out CD4+ T cells once more than nine days of culture had passed. V gave up 5 bases and J gave up 7 bases; unmatched junction bases: 8. Germline CDR1 reads SGHTA; CDR2 reads FQGNSA. This CDR3 comprises 15 residues. This clone was seen more than once but under ten times. As yet, its antigen is unknown. The sequences come from CD4+ T cells from PBMCs cultured without peptide, collected before COVID-19 vaccination. The chain uses TRBV7-2 and TRBJ1-2; TRBD1 aligns across 12 bases. The clonotype was recovered from a human donor who received a COVID-19 vaccine. The CDR3 spells CASSPPGQGALGYTF. CDR3 DNA: TGTGCCAGCAGCCCACCGGGACAGGGGGCGCTTGGCTACACCTTC. Together with reference TRBV7-2 and TRBJ1-2, the CDR3 gives the full variable domain: GAGVSQSPSNKVTEKGKDVELRCDPISGHTALYWYRQSLGQGLEFLIYFQGNSAPDKSGLPSDRFSAERTGGSVSTLTIQRTQQEDSAVYLCASSPPGQGALGYTFGSGTRLTVV.